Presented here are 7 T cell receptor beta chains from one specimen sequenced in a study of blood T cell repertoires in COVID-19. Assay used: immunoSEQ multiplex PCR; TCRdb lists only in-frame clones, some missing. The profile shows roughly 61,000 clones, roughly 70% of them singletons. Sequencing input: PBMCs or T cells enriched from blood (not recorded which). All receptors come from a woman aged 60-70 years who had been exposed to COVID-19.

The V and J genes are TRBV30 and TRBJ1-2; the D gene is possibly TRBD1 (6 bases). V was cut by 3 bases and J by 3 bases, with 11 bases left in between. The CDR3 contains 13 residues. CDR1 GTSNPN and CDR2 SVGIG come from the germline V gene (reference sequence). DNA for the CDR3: TGTGCCTGGAGGGATACAGGGCACTATGGCTACACCTTC. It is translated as CAWRDTGHYGYTF.

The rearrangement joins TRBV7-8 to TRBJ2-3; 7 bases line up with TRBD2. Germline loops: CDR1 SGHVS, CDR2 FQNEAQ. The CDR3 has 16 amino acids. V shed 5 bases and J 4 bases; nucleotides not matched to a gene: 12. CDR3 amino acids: CASSTPVGGGSDTQYF. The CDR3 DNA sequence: TGTGCCAGCAGCACCCCCGTTGGGGGGGGATCAGATACGCAGTATTTT.

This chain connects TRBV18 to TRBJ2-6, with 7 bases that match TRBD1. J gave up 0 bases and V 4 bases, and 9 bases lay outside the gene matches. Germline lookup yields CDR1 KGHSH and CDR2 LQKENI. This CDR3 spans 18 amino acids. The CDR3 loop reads CASSLKGTVFSGANVLTF. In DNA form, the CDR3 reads TGTGCCAGCTCACTTAAGGGGACAGTATTCTCTGGGGCCAACGTCCTGACTTTC.

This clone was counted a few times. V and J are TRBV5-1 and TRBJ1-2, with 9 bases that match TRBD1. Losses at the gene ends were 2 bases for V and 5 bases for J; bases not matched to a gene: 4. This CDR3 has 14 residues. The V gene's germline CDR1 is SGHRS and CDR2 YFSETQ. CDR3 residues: CASSLSGQGYGYTF. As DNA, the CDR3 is TGCGCCAGCAGCTTATCGGGACAGGGATATGGCTACACCTTC.

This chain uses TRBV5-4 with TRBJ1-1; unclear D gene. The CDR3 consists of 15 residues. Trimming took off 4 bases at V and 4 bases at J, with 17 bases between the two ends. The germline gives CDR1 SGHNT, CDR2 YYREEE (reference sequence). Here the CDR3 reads CASSPATALSTEAFF. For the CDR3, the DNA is TGTGCCAGCAGCCCGGCGACTGCATTGAGCACTGAAGCTTTCTTT.

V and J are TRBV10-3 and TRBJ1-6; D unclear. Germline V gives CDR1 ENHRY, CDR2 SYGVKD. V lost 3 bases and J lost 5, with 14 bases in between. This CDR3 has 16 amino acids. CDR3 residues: CAISDSRAGNNSPLHF. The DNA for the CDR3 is TGTGCCATCAGTGACTCAAGGGCGGGGAATAATTCACCCCTCCACTTT.

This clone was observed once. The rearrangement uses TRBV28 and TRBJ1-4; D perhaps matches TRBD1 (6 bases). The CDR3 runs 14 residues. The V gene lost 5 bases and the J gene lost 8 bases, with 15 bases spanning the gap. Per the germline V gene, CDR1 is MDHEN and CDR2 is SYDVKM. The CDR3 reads CASSPSGTREKLFF. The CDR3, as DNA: TGTGCCAGCAGTCCCTCCGGGACACGAGAAAAACTGTTTTTT. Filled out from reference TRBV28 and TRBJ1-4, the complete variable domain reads DVKVTQSSRYLVKRTGEKVFLECVQDMDHENMFWYRQDPGLGLRLIYFSYDVKMKEKGDIPEGYSVSREKKERFSLILESASTNQTSMYLCASSPSGTREKLFFGSGTQLSVL.